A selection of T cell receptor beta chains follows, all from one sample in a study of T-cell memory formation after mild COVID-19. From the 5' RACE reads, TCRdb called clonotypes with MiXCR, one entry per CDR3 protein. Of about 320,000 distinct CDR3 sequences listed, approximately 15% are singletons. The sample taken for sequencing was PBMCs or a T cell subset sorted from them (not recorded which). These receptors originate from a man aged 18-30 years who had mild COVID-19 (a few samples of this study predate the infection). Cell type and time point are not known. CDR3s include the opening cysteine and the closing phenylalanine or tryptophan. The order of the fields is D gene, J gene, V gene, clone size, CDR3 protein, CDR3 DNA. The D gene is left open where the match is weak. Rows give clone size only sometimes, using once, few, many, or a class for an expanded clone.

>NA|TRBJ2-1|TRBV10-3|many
CAISESPINEQFF
TGTGCCATCAGTGAGTCTCCTATCAATGAGCAGTTCTTC
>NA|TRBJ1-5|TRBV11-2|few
CASSFNRVGQPQHF
TGTGCCAGCAGCTTTAACAGGGTCGGGCAGCCCCAGCATTTT
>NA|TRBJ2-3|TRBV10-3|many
CAISRNSGQGDTQYF
TGTGCCATCAGCCGCAACTCCGGACAAGGCGATACGCAGTATTTT
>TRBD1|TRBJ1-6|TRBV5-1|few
CASSLTGDSYNSPLHF
TGCGCCAGCAGCTTGACGGGGGACAGCTATAATTCACCCCTCCACTTT
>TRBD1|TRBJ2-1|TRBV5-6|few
CASRGTGAPFF
TGTGCCAGCAGGGGGACAGGGGCGCCGTTCTTC
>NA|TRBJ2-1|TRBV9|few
CASSAGVPSYNEQFF
TGTGCCAGCAGCGCCGGGGTTCCGTCCTACAATGAGCAGTTCTTC
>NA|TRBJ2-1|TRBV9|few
CASSVDALNEQFF
TGTGCCAGCAGCGTAGACGCGCTCAATGAGCAGTTCTTC
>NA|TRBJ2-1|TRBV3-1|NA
CASSQSRNEQFF
TGTGCCAGCAGCCAGTCTAGAAATGAGCAGTTCTTC
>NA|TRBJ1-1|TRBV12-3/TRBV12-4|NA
CASSPADGAFF
TGTGCCAGCAGTCCCGCGGATGGCGCTTTCTTT
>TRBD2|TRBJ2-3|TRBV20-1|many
CSARERTSAGDTQYF
TGCAGTGCTAGAGAAAGGACTAGCGCGGGAGATACGCAGTATTTT
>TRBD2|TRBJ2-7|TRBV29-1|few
CSVERRGEPYEQYF
TGCAGCGTTGAACGGCGGGGGGAACCCTACGAGCAGTACTTC
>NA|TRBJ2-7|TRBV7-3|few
CASSLIPETGRYEQYF
TGTGCCAGCAGCTTAATCCCAGAGACAGGGAGGTACGAGCAGTACTTC
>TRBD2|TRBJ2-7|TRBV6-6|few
CASSGTSGGHEQYF
TGTGCCAGCAGCGGGACTAGCGGGGGCCACGAGCAGTACTTC
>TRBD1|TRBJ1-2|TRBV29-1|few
CSVEAPGQRDGYTF
TGCAGCGTTGAAGCCCCGGGACAGAGAGATGGCTACACCTTC
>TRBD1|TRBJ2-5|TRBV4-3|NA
CASSQMDRAQETQYF
TGCGCCAGCAGCCAGATGGACAGGGCCCAAGAGACCCAGTACTTC
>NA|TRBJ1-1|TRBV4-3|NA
CASSQDRGGDTEAFF
TGCGCCAGCAGCCAAGATAGGGGCGGGGACACTGAAGCTTTCTTT
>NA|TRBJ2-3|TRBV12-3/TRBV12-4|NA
CASSIGSSTDTQYF
TGTGCCAGCAGTATTGGGTCTTCCACAGATACGCAGTATTTT
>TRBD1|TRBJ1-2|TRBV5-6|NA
CASSLGTGKSYGYTF
TGTGCCAGCAGCTTGGGGACAGGGAAATCCTATGGCTACACCTTC
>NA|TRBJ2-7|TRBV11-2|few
CASSPDRIREQYF
TGTGCCAGCAGCCCCGACCGGATACGCGAGCAGTACTTC
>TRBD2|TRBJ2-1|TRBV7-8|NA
CASSLLSGGRNEQFF
TGTGCCAGCAGCTTACTTAGCGGGGGACGCAATGAGCAGTTCTTC